Included here is one T cell receptor (beta chain) sequence, with context. These data are taken from a study of T cell changes during pregnancy in multiple sclerosis. Germline loops: CDR1 MNHEY, CDR2 SMNVEV (reference sequence). The CDR3 has 14 amino acids. J gave up 3 bases and V 4 bases, and 4 bases lay outside the gene matches. Generated by immunoSEQ multiplex PCR, the TCRdb table keeps only in-frame clones and is missing some. Counted here are 60,000 to 75,000 clones, 85% to 95% occurring once; the ten biggest clones make up around 3%. Sequenced here: CD8+ T cells from peripheral blood mononuclear cells, sampled in the second trimester of pregnancy. This sequence originates from a female donor with multiple sclerosis, enrolled in a pregnancy study. The J gene is TRBJ2-7, the V gene TRBV27; 9 bases agree with TRBD1. The CDR3 protein is CASSSDRGDYEQYF. The CDR3 DNA follows: TGTGCCAGCAGTTCAGACAGGGGGGACTACGAGCAGTACTTC.